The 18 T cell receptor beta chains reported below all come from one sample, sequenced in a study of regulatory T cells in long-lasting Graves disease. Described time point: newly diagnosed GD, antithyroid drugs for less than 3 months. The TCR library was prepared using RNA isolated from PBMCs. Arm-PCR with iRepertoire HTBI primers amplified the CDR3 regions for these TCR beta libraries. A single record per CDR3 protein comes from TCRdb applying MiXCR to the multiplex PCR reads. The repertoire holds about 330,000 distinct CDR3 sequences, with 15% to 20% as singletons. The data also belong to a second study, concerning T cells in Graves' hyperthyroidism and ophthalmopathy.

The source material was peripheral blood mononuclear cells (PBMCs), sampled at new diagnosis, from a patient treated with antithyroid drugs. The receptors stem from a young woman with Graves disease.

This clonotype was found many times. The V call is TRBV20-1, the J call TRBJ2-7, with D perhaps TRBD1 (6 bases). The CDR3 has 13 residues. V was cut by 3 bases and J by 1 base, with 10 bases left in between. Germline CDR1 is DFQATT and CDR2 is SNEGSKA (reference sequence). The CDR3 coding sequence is TGCAGTGCTAGCCACGACAGGTCCTACGAGCAGTACTTC. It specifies CSASHDRSYEQYF.

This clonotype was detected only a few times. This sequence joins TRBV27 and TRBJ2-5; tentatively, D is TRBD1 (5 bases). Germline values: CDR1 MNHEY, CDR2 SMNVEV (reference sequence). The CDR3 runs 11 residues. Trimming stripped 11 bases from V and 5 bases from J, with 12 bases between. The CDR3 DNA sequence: TGTGCCGCTGGGGCATTGGAGACCCAGTACTTC. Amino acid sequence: CAAGALETQYF.

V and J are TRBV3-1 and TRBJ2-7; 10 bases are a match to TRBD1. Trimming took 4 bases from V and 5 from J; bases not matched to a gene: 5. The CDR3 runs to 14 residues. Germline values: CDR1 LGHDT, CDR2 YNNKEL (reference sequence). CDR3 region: CASSPGTGDHEQYF. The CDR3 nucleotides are TGTGCCAGCAGCCCCGGGACAGGGGACCACGAGCAGTACTTC.

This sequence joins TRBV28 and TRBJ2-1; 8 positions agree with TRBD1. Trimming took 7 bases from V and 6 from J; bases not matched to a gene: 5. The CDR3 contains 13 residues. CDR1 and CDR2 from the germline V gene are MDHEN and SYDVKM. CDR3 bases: TGTGCCAGCAAGGACAGGGTGGGCAATGAGCAGTTCTTC. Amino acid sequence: CASKDRVGNEQFF.

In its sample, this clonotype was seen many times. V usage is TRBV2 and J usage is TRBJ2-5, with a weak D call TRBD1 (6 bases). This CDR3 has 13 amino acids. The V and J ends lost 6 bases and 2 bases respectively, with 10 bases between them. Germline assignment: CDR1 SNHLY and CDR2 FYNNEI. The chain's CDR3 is CASRGTQQETQYF. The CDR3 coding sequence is TGTGCCAGCAGGGGGACACAACAAGAGACCCAGTACTTC.

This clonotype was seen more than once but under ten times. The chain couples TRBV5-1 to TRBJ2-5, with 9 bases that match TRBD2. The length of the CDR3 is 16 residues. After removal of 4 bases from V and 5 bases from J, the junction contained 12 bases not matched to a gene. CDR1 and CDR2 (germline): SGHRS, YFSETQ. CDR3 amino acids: CASSPGIAGAAETQYF. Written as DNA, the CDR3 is TGCGCCAGCAGCCCAGGAATAGCGGGAGCCGCCGAGACCCAGTACTTC.

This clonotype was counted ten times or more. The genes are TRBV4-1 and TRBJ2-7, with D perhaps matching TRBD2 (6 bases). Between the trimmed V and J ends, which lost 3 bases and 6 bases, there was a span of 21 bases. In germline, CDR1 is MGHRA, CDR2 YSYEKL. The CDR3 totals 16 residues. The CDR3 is CASSHIRDGGNREQYF. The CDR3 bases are TGCGCCAGCAGCCATATTAGGGACGGGGGTAACCGCGAGCAGTACTTC.

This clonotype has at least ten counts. The CDR3 coding sequence is TGTGCCAGCAGCTTAACCCGAGGGGGTTTCAACACTGAAGCTTTCTTT. It is translated as CASSLTRGGFNTEAFF. The chain recombines TRBV7-9 with TRBJ1-1; D is possibly TRBD1 (6 bases). Trimming shortened V by 2 bases and J by 2 bases, and 15 bases separated the two germline ends. CDR1 is SEHNR and CDR2 is FQNEAQ in the germline V gene (reference sequence). The CDR3 covers 16 residues.

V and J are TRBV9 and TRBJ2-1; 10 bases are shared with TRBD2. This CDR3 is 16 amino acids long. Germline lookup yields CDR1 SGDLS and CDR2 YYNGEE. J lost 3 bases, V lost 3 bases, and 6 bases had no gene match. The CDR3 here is CASSGPGLAIYNEQFF. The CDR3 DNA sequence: TGTGCCAGCAGCGGTCCGGGACTAGCGATCTACAATGAGCAGTTCTTC.

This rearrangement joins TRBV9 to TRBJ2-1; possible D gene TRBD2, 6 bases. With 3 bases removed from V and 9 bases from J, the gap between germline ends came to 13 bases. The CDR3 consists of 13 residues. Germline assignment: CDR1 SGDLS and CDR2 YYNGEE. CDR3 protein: CASSGGLLSEQFF. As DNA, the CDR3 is TGTGCCAGCAGCGGGGGACTCCTGAGTGAGCAGTTCTTC.

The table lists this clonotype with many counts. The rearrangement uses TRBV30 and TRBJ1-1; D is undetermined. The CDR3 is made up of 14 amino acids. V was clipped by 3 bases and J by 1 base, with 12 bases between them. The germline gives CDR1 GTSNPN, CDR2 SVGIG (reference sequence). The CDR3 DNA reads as TGTGCCTGGAGCCTAGGTGGAGGGAACACTGAAGCTTTCTTT. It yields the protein CAWSLGGGNTEAFF.

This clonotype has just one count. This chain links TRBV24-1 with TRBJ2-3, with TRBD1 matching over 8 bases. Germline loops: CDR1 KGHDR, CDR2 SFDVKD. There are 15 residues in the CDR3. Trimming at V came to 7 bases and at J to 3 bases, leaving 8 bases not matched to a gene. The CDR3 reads CATRKSDRDTDTQYF. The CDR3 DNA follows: TGTGCCACCAGGAAATCGGACAGGGATACAGATACGCAGTATTTT.

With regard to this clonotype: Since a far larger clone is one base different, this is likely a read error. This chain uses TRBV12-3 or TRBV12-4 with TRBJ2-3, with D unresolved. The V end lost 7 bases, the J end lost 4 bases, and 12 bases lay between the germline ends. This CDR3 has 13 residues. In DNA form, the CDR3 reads TGTGCCAGCAACCAGACCGGACCAGATACGCAGTATTTT. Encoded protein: CASNQTGPDTQYF.

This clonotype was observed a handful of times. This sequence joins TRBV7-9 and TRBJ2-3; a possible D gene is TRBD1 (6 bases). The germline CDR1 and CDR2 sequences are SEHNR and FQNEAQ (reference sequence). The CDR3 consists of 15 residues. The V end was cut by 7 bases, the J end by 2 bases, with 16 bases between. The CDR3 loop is CASTPGAGPTDTQYF. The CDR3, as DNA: TGTGCCAGCACCCCAGGGGCAGGGCCCACAGATACGCAGTATTTT.

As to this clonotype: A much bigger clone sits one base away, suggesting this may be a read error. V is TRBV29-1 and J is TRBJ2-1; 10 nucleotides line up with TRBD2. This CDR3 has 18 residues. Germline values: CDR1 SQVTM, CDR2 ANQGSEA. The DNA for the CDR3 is TGCAGCGTTGTTTCCACTAGCGGGAAGGCACCCTCCCACAATGAGCAGTTCTTC. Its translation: CSVVSTSGKAPSHNEQFF.

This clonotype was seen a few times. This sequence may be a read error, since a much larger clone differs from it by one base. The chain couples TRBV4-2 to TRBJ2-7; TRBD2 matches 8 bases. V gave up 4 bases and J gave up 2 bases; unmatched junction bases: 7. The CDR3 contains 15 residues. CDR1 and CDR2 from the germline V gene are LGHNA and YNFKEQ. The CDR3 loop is CASSLRLASTYEQYF. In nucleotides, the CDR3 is TGTGCCAGCAGCCTACGACTAGCGTCTACCTACGAGCAGTACTTC.

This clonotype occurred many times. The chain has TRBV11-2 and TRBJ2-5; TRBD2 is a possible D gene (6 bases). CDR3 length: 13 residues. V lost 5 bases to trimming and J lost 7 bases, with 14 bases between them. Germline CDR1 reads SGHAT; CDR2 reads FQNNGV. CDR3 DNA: TGTGCCAGCAGCCGAGGGGCAGCGGGGACCCAGTACTTC. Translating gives CASSRGAAGTQYF.

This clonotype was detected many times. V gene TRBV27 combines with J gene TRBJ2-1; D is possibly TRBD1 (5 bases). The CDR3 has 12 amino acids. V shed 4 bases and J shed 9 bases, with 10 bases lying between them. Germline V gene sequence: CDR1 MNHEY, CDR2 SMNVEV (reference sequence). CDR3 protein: CASSSGYGEQFF. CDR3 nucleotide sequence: TGTGCCAGCAGTTCAGGGTATGGTGAGCAGTTCTTC.